The subject of this entry is one TCR beta chain. What it binds is unknown. The record originates from a study of T cell clonotyping in hematopoietic cell transplantation. Study results and limitations: Few recipient clonotypes overlapped donors; over 95% were de novo at given depth.

Clones were sequenced by immunoSEQ multiplex PCR, and TCRdb holds only the in-frame ones, with some missing. The table includes about 9,600 clones, 60% to 85% detected once. V shed 5 bases, J shed 7 bases, and the junction held 3 bases outside the gene matches. CDR1 MNHEY and CDR2 SMNVEV come from the germline V gene (reference sequence). This CDR3 is built from 12 residues. The source material was PBMCs, sampled 30 days after allogeneic stem cell transplant. This TCR was sampled from a female patient aged 40-49 years who had an allogeneic stem cell transplant from a related donor, so T cells may come from the graft donor. Some clones in this sample may be carry-over from other donors' samples. The V call is TRBV27, the J call TRBJ2-7, with 9 bases identical to TRBD1. The CDR3 DNA follows: TGTGCCAGCAGTAACAGGGGGCGAGAGCAGTACTTC. This codes for CASSNRGREQYF.